The sequence of this T cell receptor (beta chain) was determined in a study of CD8+CD57+ T cells in acquired aplastic anemia. On the study more broadly: When averaged, DNA from sorted CD4+ and CD8+ cells came to about 3 ug.

Genomic DNA templated the TCR beta VDJ and CDR3 profiling. One entry per CDR3 protein results from TCRdb running MiXCR on the reads. The sample has approximately 190,000 distinct CDR3 sequences; less than 60% are singletons. Looked up from germline, CDR1 is LNHNV and CDR2 is YYDKDF (reference sequence). CDR3 size: 14 residues. With 3 bases clipped from V and 1 base from J, the junction kept 2 bases outside the gene matches. CD8+CD57+ cell expansion, shown by flow cytometry, had occurred in the patients selected for sequencing. This chain uses TRBV15 with TRBJ2-7, with TRBD2 matching 8 bases. The sample comprised sorted CD4+, CD8+, or CD8+CD57+ T cells (not recorded which) from PBMCs. The TCR comes from a human donor with aplastic anemia. For the CDR3, the DNA is TGTGCCACCAGCAGGGGGACTAGTTCCTACGAGCAGTACTTC. The encoded protein is CATSRGTSSYEQYF. Filled out from reference TRBV15 and TRBJ2-7, the complete variable domain reads DAMVIQNPRYQVTQFGKPVTLSCSQTLNHNVMYWYQQKSSQAPKLLFHYYDKDFNNEADTPDNFQSRRPNTSFCFLDIRSPGLGDTAMYLCATSRGTSSYEQYFGPGTRLTVT.